One sample yielded the 21 T cell receptor beta chains listed below, sequenced in a study of blood T cell repertoires in COVID-19. The method was immunoSEQ multiplex PCR; TCRdb's version includes in-frame clones alone and lacks a portion of them. The sample has a few hundred thousand clones, 70% to 90% seen once. Sample: peripheral blood. The origin of the receptors is a woman aged 50 to 60 with acute or convalescent COVID-19.

This chain links TRBV27 with TRBJ1-3, with TRBD1 matching 9 bases. From germline, CDR1 is MNHEY and CDR2 SMNVEV (reference sequence). The trim removed 8 bases at V and 0 bases at J, leaving 14 bases unmatched. The CDR3 is made up of 18 amino acids. The CDR3 DNA is TGTGCCAGCGGAAGGACAGGGGCTTCCTTATTCTCTGGAAACACCATATATTTT. Residues: CASGRTGASLFSGNTIYF.

J is TRBJ1-1 and V is TRBV18; 9 nucleotides line up with TRBD1. Germline V gene sequence: CDR1 KGHSH, CDR2 LQKENI. The trim removed 2 bases at V and 8 bases at J, leaving 3 bases unmatched. CDR3 length: 13 residues. This chain's CDR3 is CASSPATGGEAFF. CDR3 sequence (DNA): TGTGCCAGCTCACCAGCGACAGGGGGAGAAGCTTTCTTT.

This rearrangement joins TRBV5-1 to TRBJ2-7; 9 bases fit TRBD1. CDR1 and CDR2 from the germline V gene are SGHRS and YFSETQ. The V gene end was trimmed by 3 bases and the J gene end by 0 bases; junction bases not matched to a gene: 7. There are 16 residues in the CDR3. CDR3 sequence (DNA): TGCGCCAGCAGCTCAGGGACAGGGCGATTCTCCTACGAGCAGTACTTC. Its translation is CASSSGTGRFSYEQYF.

This chain links TRBV24-1 with TRBJ1-5; 7 nucleotides align to TRBD1. J was trimmed by 6 bases and V by 3 bases; bases with no gene match: 7. This CDR3 contains 15 residues. CDR1 KGHDR and CDR2 SFDVKD come from the germline V gene. The CDR3 protein is CATSDQTGDGQPQHF. The CDR3 DNA reads TGTGCCACCAGTGATCAAACAGGGGACGGTCAGCCCCAGCATTTT.

The chain joins TRBV7-9 to TRBJ1-5, with a weak D call TRBD1 (5 bases). The CDR3 sequence is 12 residues long. V lost 3 bases and J lost 11, with 11 bases in between. CDR1 and CDR2 from the germline V gene are SEHNR and FQNEAQ (reference sequence). CDR3 sequence (DNA): TGTGCCAGCAGCTTTTCAGGGTCTGCCCAGCATTTT. Amino acids: CASSFSGSAQHF.

The count of this clone is one. The chain uses TRBV18 and TRBJ2-7; TRBD2 is a possible D gene (5 bases). V was clipped by 3 bases and J by 3 bases, with 15 bases between them. The germline V gene has CDR1 KGHSH and CDR2 LQKENI. This CDR3 contains 15 residues. The CDR3 loop is CASSPVWRTGYEQYF. The CDR3 DNA sequence: TGTGCCAGCTCACCGGTCTGGAGGACGGGCTACGAGCAGTACTTC.

The chain couples TRBV10-3 to TRBJ2-5, with a tentative D call TRBD2 (6 bases). Germline lookup yields CDR1 ENHRY and CDR2 SYGVKD. CDR3 length: 16 residues. The V end lost 2 bases, the J end lost 5 bases, and 18 bases lay between the germline ends. The CDR3 sequence is CAISEGGSGAFETQYF. In DNA form, the CDR3 reads TGTGCCATCAGTGAGGGCGGGTCGGGAGCATTCGAGACCCAGTACTTC.

V and J are TRBV5-1 and TRBJ2-1; D is perhaps TRBD2 (6 bases). The CDR3 has 15 residues. Trimming left V 5 bases short and J 7 bases short, with 19 bases between. From germline, CDR1 is SGHRS and CDR2 YFSETQ. Here the CDR3 DNA reads TGCGCCAGCAGTCCGACTAGGGGCTTGGTGAATGAGCAGTTCTTC. This translates into CASSPTRGLVNEQFF.

The chain couples TRBV18 to TRBJ2-1, with D possibly TRBD2 on 5 matching bases. V lost 3 bases to trimming and J lost 5 bases, with 11 bases between them. There are 14 residues in the CDR3. Germline V CDR1 and CDR2: KGHSH, LQKENI. The CDR3 DNA follows: TGTGCCAGCTCACCGTCGCTAGCTAACAATGAGCAGTTCTTC. Residues: CASSPSLANNEQFF.

V and J are TRBV9 and TRBJ2-1, with TRBD1 identical over 7 bases. After removal of 1 base from V and 3 bases from J, the junction contained 4 bases not matched to a gene. The CDR3 consists of 15 residues. Germline CDR1 reads SGDLS; CDR2 reads YYNGEE. The CDR3 protein is CASSVQGVNYNEQFF. The CDR3 coding sequence is TGTGCCAGCAGCGTACAGGGGGTCAACTACAATGAGCAGTTCTTC.

The rearrangement uses TRBV27 and TRBJ2-3, with TRBD2 identical over 12 bases. This CDR3 is 17 amino acids long. Germline V gene lookup returns CDR1 MNHEY and CDR2 SMNVEV (reference sequence). Trimming cost V 4 bases and J 6 bases; bases outside gene matches: 11. DNA for the CDR3: TGTGCCAGCAGTTCCTACCGACTAGCGGGAGAGGGCGATACGCAGTATTTT. This sequence encodes CASSSYRLAGEGDTQYF.

In its sample, this clone was seen a few times. The CDR3 here is CASSPGFEAFF. In DNA, the CDR3 is TGTGCCAGCAGCCCAGGTTTTGAAGCTTTCTTT. This rearrangement joins TRBV7-9 to TRBJ1-1; D unresolved. Germline CDR1 reads SEHNR; CDR2 reads FQNEAQ (reference sequence). The CDR3 is 11 residues long. Trimming stripped 5 bases from V and 7 bases from J, with 8 bases between.

This clone came up a few times. The V gene is TRBV18, the J gene TRBJ2-3, with 8 bases fitting TRBD2. The germline CDR1 and CDR2 sequences are KGHSH and LQKENI. The CDR3 has 15 residues. J lost 6 bases, V lost 7 bases, and 12 bases had no gene match. The CDR3 DNA sequence: TGTGCCAGCTACAACAAAGCGGGAGCACCCGATACGCAGTATTTT. This translates into CASYNKAGAPDTQYF.

The chain links TRBV10-3 to TRBJ1-2; 8 nucleotides match TRBD1. This CDR3 is built from 12 residues. V lost 3 bases, J lost 8 bases, and 2 bases stayed unmatched. Per germline, CDR1 ENHRY and CDR2 SYGVKD. The CDR3 nucleotides are TGTGCCATCAGTGACAGGGGGCACGGCTACACCTTC. Translating gives CAISDRGHGYTF.

This clone was observed a single time. The chain joins TRBV5-1 to TRBJ2-1; TRBD1 aligns across 8 bases. This CDR3 has 14 amino acids. V was pared by 4 bases and J by 15 bases, with 15 bases of the junction left unmatched. Per germline, CDR1 SGHRS and CDR2 YFSETQ. CDR3 coding DNA: TGCGCCAGCAGCCCCGACCCGGACAGGGACAAACGGTTCTTC. Translating gives CASSPDPDRDKRFF.

The chain has TRBV27 and TRBJ2-2; TRBD2 might be the D (5 bases). The germline CDR1 and CDR2 sequences are MNHEY and SMNVEV (reference sequence). V was pared by 5 bases and J by 0 bases, with 13 bases between. CDR3 length: 16 amino acids. CDR3 residues: CASSPRVGANTGELFF. The CDR3 nucleotides are TGTGCCAGCAGTCCTAGGGTGGGAGCGAACACCGGGGAGCTGTTTTTT.

The gene calls are TRBV7-8 and TRBJ2-1, with 14 bases matching TRBD2. The germline gives CDR1 SGHVS, CDR2 FQNEAQ. The CDR3 has 17 amino acids. V was clipped by 5 bases and J by 1 base; unmatched bases: 4. The CDR3 DNA sequence: TGTGCCAGCAGCCTCGGACTAGCGGGAGGATCCTACAATGAGCAGTTCTTC. Amino acid sequence: CASSLGLAGGSYNEQFF.

The J gene is TRBJ2-7, the V gene TRBV19; TRBD2 is a possible D gene (6 bases). Germline CDR1 and CDR2: LNHDA and SQIVND (reference sequence). V lost 3 bases, J lost 1 base, and 13 bases lay in between. This CDR3 has 15 residues. CDR3 sequence: CASSITSSRSYEQYF. The CDR3, as DNA: TGTGCCAGTAGTATTACTAGCTCTAGGTCCTACGAGCAGTACTTC.

The chain links TRBV10-3 to TRBJ1-1; the D gene is possibly TRBD1 (6 bases). Germline CDR1 ENHRY, CDR2 SYGVKD. Between the trimmed V and J ends, which lost 0 bases and 5 bases, there was a span of 10 bases. CDR3 size: 14 residues. CDR3 in DNA: TGTGCCATCAGTGAGTCCACCCAGGGGACTGAAGCTTTCTTT. It encodes CAISESTQGTEAFF.

The chain has TRBV6-5 and TRBJ2-3; 7 positions match TRBD1. The CDR3 sequence is 14 residues long. Per germline, CDR1 MNHEY and CDR2 SVGAGI. With V trimmed by 6 bases and J by 2 bases, 5 bases remained unmatched. The CDR3 region is CASRTGDITDTQYF. The CDR3, as DNA: TGTGCCAGCAGAACAGGGGACATCACAGATACGCAGTATTTT.

The J gene is TRBJ1-4, the V gene TRBV5-1; D is perhaps TRBD1 (5 bases). This CDR3 has 15 amino acids. Germline V gene data show CDR1 as SGHRS and CDR2 as YFSETQ. Trimming pared 6 bases from V and 0 bases from J, leaving 12 bases between. Here the CDR3 DNA reads TGCGCCAGCACCCCGGGGGGGGCAACTAATGAAAAACTGTTTTTT. Its translation is CASTPGGATNEKLFF.